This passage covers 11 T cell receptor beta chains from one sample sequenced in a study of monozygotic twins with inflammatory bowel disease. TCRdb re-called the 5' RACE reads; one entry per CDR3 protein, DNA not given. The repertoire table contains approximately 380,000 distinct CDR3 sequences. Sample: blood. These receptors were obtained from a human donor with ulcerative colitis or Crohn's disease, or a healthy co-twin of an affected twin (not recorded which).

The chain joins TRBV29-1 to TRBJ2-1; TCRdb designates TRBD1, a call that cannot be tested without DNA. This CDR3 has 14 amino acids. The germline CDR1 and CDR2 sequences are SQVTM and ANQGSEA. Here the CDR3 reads CSVDQGTLYNEQFF.

This chain's CDR3 is CASSLSGLGFSGELFF. The chain has TRBV7-2 and TRBJ2-2; with no DNA, the TCRdb D assignment of TRBD2 cannot be verified. The CDR3 extends over 16 amino acids. Germline V gene data show CDR1 as SGHTA and CDR2 as FQGNSA.

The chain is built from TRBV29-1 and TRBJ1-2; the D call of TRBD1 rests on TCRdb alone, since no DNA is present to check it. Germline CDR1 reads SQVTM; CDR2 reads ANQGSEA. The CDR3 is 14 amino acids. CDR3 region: CSVEGQGVGYGYTF.

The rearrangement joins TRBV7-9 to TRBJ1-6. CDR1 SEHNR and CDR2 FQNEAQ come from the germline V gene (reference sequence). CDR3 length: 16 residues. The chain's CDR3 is CASSLVSASWNSPLHF.

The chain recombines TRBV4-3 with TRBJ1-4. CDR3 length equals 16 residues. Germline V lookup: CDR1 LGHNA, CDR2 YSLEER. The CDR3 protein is CASSQGFATTNEKLFF.

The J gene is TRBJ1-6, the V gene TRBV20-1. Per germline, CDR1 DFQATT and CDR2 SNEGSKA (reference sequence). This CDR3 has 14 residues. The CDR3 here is CSASIRTLNSPLHF.

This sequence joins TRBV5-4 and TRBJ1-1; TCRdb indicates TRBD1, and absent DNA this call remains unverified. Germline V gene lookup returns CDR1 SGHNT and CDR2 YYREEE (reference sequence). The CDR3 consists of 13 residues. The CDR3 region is CASSPGPNTEAFF.

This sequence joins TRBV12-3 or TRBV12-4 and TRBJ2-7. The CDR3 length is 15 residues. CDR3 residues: CASSFSPDAAYEQYF.

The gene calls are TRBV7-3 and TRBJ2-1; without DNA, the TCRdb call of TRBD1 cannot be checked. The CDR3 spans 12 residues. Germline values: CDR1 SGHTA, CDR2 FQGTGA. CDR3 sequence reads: CASSLNRGEQFF.

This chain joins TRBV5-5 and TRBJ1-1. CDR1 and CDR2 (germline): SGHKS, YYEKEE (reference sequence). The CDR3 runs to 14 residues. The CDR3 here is CASSFAAGTTEAFF.

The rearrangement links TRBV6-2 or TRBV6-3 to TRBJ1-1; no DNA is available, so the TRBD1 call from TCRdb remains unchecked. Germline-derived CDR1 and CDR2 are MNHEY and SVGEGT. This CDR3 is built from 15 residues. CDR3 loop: CASSQDWTGDTEAFF.